This entry features one T cell receptor beta chain sequence. V gave up 1 base and J gave up 0 bases, with 19 bases separating them. Germline lookup yields CDR1 LNHNV and CDR2 YYDKDF (reference sequence). The CDR3 consists of 18 residues. This record comes from a study of cytomegalovirus exposure and HLA in healthy donors. It was with 60 Vbeta and 13 Jbeta primers that the PCR ran. The data were produced by immunoSEQ multiplex PCR, yet TCRdb's version contains in-frame clones alone and is incomplete. The table records 100,000 to 150,000 clones, more than 65% of them present only once. This clonotype was obtained from a woman aged 60-70 years in good health and CMV-seropositive. The V call is TRBV15, the J call TRBJ2-7; possible D gene TRBD1, 5 bases. Sequences were obtained from PBMCs. The CDR3: CATSRGGATGDRSYEQYF. The CDR3 DNA reads TGTGCCACCAGCAGAGGGGGCGCAACAGGTGACCGCTCCTACGAGCAGTACTTC.